Following are 23 T cell receptor beta chains from one sample sequenced in a study of blood T cells in healthy people across ages. Sample-barcoded 5' priming and a J-beta primer mix drove a second PCR of about 6 to 12 cycles. TCRdb independently ran MiXCR on the 5' RACE reads; one entry per CDR3 protein. This sample has 540,000 or so distinct CDR3 sequences, with less than 60% found just once. The sequenced material came from blood. Source of these receptors: a man older than 75 in good health.

The chain uses TRBV10-3 and TRBJ2-1; TRBD2 matches 14 bases. Germline V gene lookup returns CDR1 ENHRY and CDR2 SYGVKD. Unmatched junction bases numbered 4, after V lost 2 bases and J lost 7 bases. CDR3 length: 16 residues. The CDR3: CAISEGGLAGVNEQFF. CDR3 DNA: TGTGCCATCAGTGAGGGGGGACTAGCGGGAGTGAATGAGCAGTTCTTC.

This clonotype appeared a few times. This chain links TRBV24-1 with TRBJ1-5; D gene ambiguous. Trimming pared 6 bases from V and 5 bases from J, leaving 10 bases between. Germline CDR1 is KGHDR and CDR2 is SFDVKD. This CDR3 is 13 amino acids long. CDR3 bases: TGTGCCACCAGTCGAGGGTTAGATCAGCCCCAGCATTTT. Translation gives CATSRGLDQPQHF.

This clonotype showed up many times. The chain couples TRBV6-6 to TRBJ1-2; 10 bases are a match to TRBD1. V shed 4 bases and J 5 bases; nucleotides not matched to a gene: 7. Looked up from germline, CDR1 is MNHNY and CDR2 is SVGAGI (reference sequence). CDR3 length: 15 residues. CDR3 region: CASSFPTGGTYGYTF. CDR3 coding DNA: TGTGCCAGCAGTTTTCCGACAGGGGGCACGTATGGCTACACCTTC.

This chain links TRBV27 with TRBJ2-7; D perhaps matches TRBD1 (6 bases). The CDR3 is 16 amino acids. Germline values: CDR1 MNHEY, CDR2 SMNVEV (reference sequence). The germline V and J ends were trimmed by 6 bases and 0 bases, with 18 bases remaining between them. The CDR3 is CASSPPVTGSSYEQYF. CDR3 DNA: TGTGCCAGCAGCCCGCCCGTGACAGGAAGCTCCTACGAGCAGTACTTC.

This clonotype has a count of ten or more. J is TRBJ2-1 and V is TRBV6-5; D gene ambiguous. The CDR3 runs 12 residues. V lost 6 bases, J lost 9 bases, and 12 bases lay in between. Germline-derived CDR1 and CDR2 are MNHEY and SVGAGI. CDR3 coding DNA: TGTGCCAGCAGCCGTCAGCCCGGTGAGCAGTTCTTC. This encodes CASSRQPGEQFF.

CDR3 protein: CANRLGQGNGYTF. Here the CDR3 DNA reads TGTGCCAACAGACTCGGACAGGGTAATGGCTACACCTTC. The chain links TRBV2 to TRBJ1-2; 8 positions match TRBD1. The CDR3 is 13 residues long. V was clipped by 10 bases and J by 6 bases; unmatched bases: 10. Germline-derived CDR1 and CDR2 are SNHLY and FYNNEI.

On this clonotype itself: With a much larger clone just one base away, this may be a read error. The gene calls are TRBV6-5 and TRBJ2-5; 7 nucleotides line up with TRBD1. Germline V gene sequence: CDR1 MNHEY, CDR2 SVGAGI. CDR3 size: 15 residues. The V segment lost 2 bases and the J segment 5 bases; nucleotides outside the gene matches: 8. The CDR3 sequence is CASSYAISRGETQYF. In nucleotides, the CDR3 is TGTGCCAGCAGTTACGCGATATCCAGGGGGGAGACCCAGTACTTC.

The CDR3 region is CASSQEIHQETQYF. CDR3 coding DNA: TGTGCCAGCAGCCAAGAAATCCACCAAGAGACCCAGTACTTC. V gene TRBV4-2 combines with J gene TRBJ2-5, with D unresolved. The germline V gene encodes CDR1 LGHNA and CDR2 YNFKEQ. V was shortened by 0 bases and J by 0 bases, with 5 bases between the two germline ends. This CDR3 contains 14 residues.

In its sample, this clonotype was seen many times. This chain joins TRBV6-6 and TRBJ1-2, with D uncertain. V shed 2 bases and J shed 0 bases, with 7 bases lying between them. Germline lookup yields CDR1 MNHNY and CDR2 SVGAGI (reference sequence). There are 14 residues in the CDR3. The CDR3 nucleotides are TGTGCCAGCAGTTACGAGTTAGCTAACTATGGCTACACCTTC. Protein product: CASSYELANYGYTF.

The chain has TRBV20-1 and TRBJ2-1; the match to TRBD2 covers 8 bases. Per the germline V gene, CDR1 is DFQATT and CDR2 is SNEGSKA (reference sequence). V lost 6 bases and J lost 5; bases outside the gene matches: 9. There are 14 residues in the CDR3. CDR3 coding DNA: TGCAGTGCCTCCTTAACGGGACTAGACAATGAGCAGTTCTTC. This sequence encodes CSASLTGLDNEQFF.

This chain links TRBV20-1 with TRBJ2-4, with TRBD2 matching over 15 bases. The tail of the sequence fits TRBJ2-7 better, so the J call may be wrong. Germline values: CDR1 DFQATT, CDR2 SNEGSKA (reference sequence). This CDR3 is built from 15 residues. The CDR3 DNA reads as TGCAGTGCCCCTGGACTAGCGGGAGGGCCCCTCGAGCAGTACTTC. Protein sequence: CSAPGLAGGPLEQYF.

There are a few counts of this clonotype. The chain is built from TRBV20-1 and TRBJ1-5; a possible D gene is TRBD1 (6 bases). This CDR3 comprises 18 residues. V lost 0 bases and J lost 0, with 18 bases in between. Germline CDR1 DFQATT, CDR2 SNEGSKA (reference sequence). The CDR3 is CSARDLGAGTYSNQPQHF. The CDR3 DNA reads as TGCAGTGCTAGAGATTTGGGGGCAGGGACCTATAGCAATCAGCCCCAGCATTTT.

This clonotype was detected a few times. The chain has TRBV20-1 and TRBJ2-1, with D unresolved. CDR3 length equals 11 residues. Trimming cost V 1 base and J 9 bases, with 7 bases left between them. Germline V gene lookup returns CDR1 DFQATT and CDR2 SNEGSKA (reference sequence). The CDR3 DNA is TGCAGTGCTAGAGGGAAGCCTGAGCAGTTCTTC. Protein sequence: CSARGKPEQFF.

The chain combines TRBV6-5 with TRBJ2-7, with 9 nucleotides matching TRBD2. Germline V lookup: CDR1 MNHEY, CDR2 SVGAGI. This CDR3 contains 16 residues. The junction had 9 bases not matched to a gene; V was cut back by 2 bases and J by 4 bases. The CDR3 is CASSYGAGGPDYEQYF. CDR3 nucleotide sequence: TGTGCCAGCAGTTACGGGGCGGGAGGGCCGGATTACGAGCAGTACTTC.

The rearrangement joins TRBV20-1 to TRBJ2-5, with 8 bases identical to TRBD2. The J call is doubtful: the DNA matches TRBJ2-7 better. In germline, CDR1 is DFQATT, CDR2 SNEGSKA (reference sequence). This CDR3 region has 12 residues. The CDR3 here is CSASGRGYEQYF. The CDR3 DNA follows: TGCAGTGCTAGCGGGAGGGGTTACGAGCAGTACTTC.

This clonotype was observed many times. The rearrangement joins TRBV6-5 to TRBJ1-1, with a possible D match to TRBD1 (6 bases). The CDR3 has 11 residues. V lost 6 bases, J lost 6 bases, and 8 bases lay in between. Germline V CDR1 and CDR2: MNHEY, SVGAGI. The CDR3 DNA reads as TGTGCCAGCAGCCAGGGGTCTGAAGCTTTCTTT. Amino acid sequence: CASSQGSEAFF.

This clonotype was found a few times. This sequence joins TRBV9 and TRBJ2-4; possible D gene TRBD1, 5 bases. The J call may be faulty, since TRBJ2-7 better matches the DNA end. CDR1 is SGDLS, CDR2 YYNGEE, per germline. CDR3 length: 13 residues. CDR3 sequence: CASSALQVSEQYF. The DNA for the CDR3 is TGTGCCAGCAGCGCTCTACAGGTCAGCGAGCAGTACTTC.

On this clonotype: A read error may produce the germline difference seen at one junction end. V is TRBV7-9 and J is TRBJ2-5, with D possibly TRBD1 on 5 matching bases. The J call may be mistaken, given a closer DNA end match to TRBJ2-7. Germline V gene data show CDR1 as SEHNR and CDR2 as FQNEAQ (reference sequence). The CDR3 length is 13 residues. The CDR3 DNA reads TGTGCCAGCGGCTTTGACAGAAACGACGAGCAGTACTTC. As protein: CASGFDRNDEQYF.

With regard to this clonotype: The junction departs from germline at one end; a sequencing error may be responsible. The chain carries TRBV12-3 or TRBV12-4 and TRBJ2-7; 10 nucleotides match TRBD2. The CDR3 is 14 residues long. The CDR3 loop reads CASSVASGSGEQYF. CDR3 nucleotides: TGTGCCAGCAGTGTAGCTAGCGGGAGTGGCGAGCAGTACTTC.

Comments on this clonotype: A much larger clone differs from this one at a single base, so this may be a read error. The V call is TRBV6-6, the J call TRBJ2-1; 7 bases align to TRBD1. The CDR3 contains 13 residues. CDR1 is MNHNY and CDR2 is SVGAGI in the germline V gene (reference sequence). The V segment lost 6 bases and the J segment 10 bases; nucleotides outside the gene matches: 9. Here the CDR3 reads CASSWGQRQEQFF. CDR3 nucleotides: TGTGCCAGCAGCTGGGGACAGAGGCAGGAGCAGTTCTTC.

The chain is built from TRBV7-9 and TRBJ1-2; 8 nucleotides line up with TRBD1. V lost 5 bases, J lost 6 bases, and 11 bases stayed unmatched. The length of the CDR3 is 15 residues. Germline V lookup: CDR1 SEHNR, CDR2 FQNEAQ (reference sequence). In DNA, the CDR3 is TGTGCCAGCAGCCTTTCAATCGGGACAGGCCATGGCTACACCTTC. Protein product: CASSLSIGTGHGYTF.

This clonotype appeared many times. The chain employs TRBV6-5 and TRBJ1-2; tentatively, D is TRBD1 (5 bases). The CDR3 runs 13 residues. Germline V gives CDR1 MNHEY, CDR2 SVGAGI. V dropped 2 bases and J dropped 8 bases, with 12 bases sitting between them. CDR3 coding DNA: TGTGCCAGCAGTTACCAGAGACAGATCGGCTACACCTTC. Amino acids: CASSYQRQIGYTF.

This clonotype was seen a few times. The gene calls are TRBV6-2 or TRBV6-3 and TRBJ2-4; 7 bases are a match to TRBD1. The J call is uncertain, as TRBJ2-7 better fits the DNA end. From germline, CDR1 is MNHEY and CDR2 SVGEGT. The CDR3 consists of 17 residues. CDR3 region: CASSPSGGTNRPYEQYF. In DNA, the CDR3 is TGTGCCAGCAGTCCATCAGGGGGAACAAATCGACCCTACGAGCAGTACTTC.